Below are 21 T cell receptor beta chains sequenced from a single sample in a study of cytomegalovirus exposure and HLA in healthy donors. The PCR ran on 60 Vbeta and 13 Jbeta primers. The protocol was immunoSEQ multiplex PCR, while the TCRdb copy is restricted to in-frame clones and leaves out a portion. The sample lists about 200,000 clones, over 65% occurring once. Material: PBMCs. These receptors all stem from a woman under 40 in good health and CMV-seronegative.

J is TRBJ2-3 and V is TRBV5-1, with 7 bases matching TRBD1. Trimming cost V 4 bases and J 6 bases; bases outside gene matches: 14. Germline CDR1 and CDR2: SGHRS and YFSETQ. This CDR3 contains 16 residues. The CDR3 loop is CASSPGTDLGYDTQYF. Written as DNA, the CDR3 is TGCGCCAGCAGCCCCGGGACAGATCTAGGGTATGATACGCAGTATTTT.

This clone was recorded once. This chain links TRBV5-1 with TRBJ2-7; D is possibly TRBD1 (6 bases). The CDR3 has 16 residues. CDR1 SGHRS and CDR2 YFSETQ come from the germline V gene. Trimming shortened V by 0 bases and J by 3 bases, and 16 bases separated the two germline ends. The CDR3 loop is CASSLVPGQNIYEQYF. For the CDR3, the DNA is TGCGCCAGCAGCTTGGTTCCCGGACAGAACATCTACGAGCAGTACTTC.

The chain recombines TRBV5-6 with TRBJ2-7, with D perhaps matching TRBD1 (5 bases). Germline V gives CDR1 SGHDT, CDR2 YYEEEE. Deletions cut 4 bases from V and 4 bases from J, with 15 bases between. The CDR3 sequence is 14 residues long. The CDR3 nucleotides read TGTGCCAGCAGCCTCTATTCGACAGAGTACGAGCAGTACTTC. It translates to CASSLYSTEYEQYF.

This clone turned up a few times. The J gene is TRBJ2-7, the V gene TRBV6-5; D gene ambiguous. The germline V gene encodes CDR1 MNHEY and CDR2 SVGAGI. The CDR3 extends over 14 amino acids. The V end lost 4 bases, the J end lost 2 bases, and 12 bases lay between the germline ends. The CDR3 DNA reads TGTGCCAGCAGTTTGAGAGGCAGCCCCTACGAGCAGTACTTC. As protein: CASSLRGSPYEQYF.

The V and J genes are TRBV28 and TRBJ2-7, with D possibly TRBD2 on 6 matching bases. Germline lookup yields CDR1 MDHEN and CDR2 SYDVKM. The V end was cut by 7 bases, the J end by 3 bases, with 16 bases between. CDR3 length: 14 residues. For the CDR3, the DNA is TGTGCCAGCACCCTCAGGACTACCGTCTACGAGCAGTACTTC. It specifies CASTLRTTVYEQYF. Based on the CDR3 plus reference TRBV28 and TRBJ2-7, the full variable domain is DVKVTQSSRYLVKRTGEKVFLECVQDMDHENMFWYRQDPGLGLRLIYFSYDVKMKEKGDIPEGYSVSREKKERFSLILESASTNQTSMYLCASTLRTTVYEQYFGPGTRLTVT.

There are a few counts of this clone. The chain has TRBV4-1 and TRBJ2-7, with a possible D match to TRBD1 (6 bases). With 3 bases removed from V and 3 bases from J, the gap between germline ends came to 27 bases. Germline V gives CDR1 MGHRA, CDR2 YSYEKL. The CDR3 totals 19 residues. The CDR3 DNA follows: TGCGCCAGCAGCCAGAACAGGGCGACGGGGAGCGGCCCCGTCTACGAGCAGTACTTC. Protein sequence: CASSQNRATGSGPVYEQYF.

This clone was seen just once. This chain joins TRBV5-1 and TRBJ2-7; 7 nucleotides agree with TRBD1. After removal of 4 bases from V and 1 base from J, the junction contained 5 bases not matched to a gene. The CDR3 covers 14 residues. Per germline, CDR1 SGHRS and CDR2 YFSETQ. The CDR3 DNA follows: TGCGCCAGCAGCCCCTGGGGACAGTCCTACGAGCAGTACTTC. It encodes CASSPWGQSYEQYF.

A remark on this clone: Germline and junction disagree at one end, which may indicate a read error. CDR3 region: CASSYWIDRAPYGYPF. The CDR3 DNA reads TGTGCCAGCAGTTACTGGATCGACAGGGCTCCCTATGGCTACCCCTTC. V usage is TRBV6-5 and J usage is TRBJ1-2, with 7 positions matching TRBD1. The CDR3 covers 16 residues. Germline V lookup: CDR1 MNHEY, CDR2 SVGAGI.

The chain recombines TRBV13 with TRBJ2-7, with no clear D. Germline loops: CDR1 PRHDT, CDR2 FYEKMQ (reference sequence). Trimming cost V 3 bases and J 0 bases, with 9 bases left between them. The CDR3 runs 14 residues. This CDR3 reads CASSFEASSYEQYF. The CDR3 coding sequence is TGTGCCAGCAGCTTCGAGGCGAGCTCCTACGAGCAGTACTTC.

This clone was found once. This chain links TRBV6-5 with TRBJ2-7; D may be TRBD2 (5 bases). From germline, CDR1 is MNHEY and CDR2 SVGAGI. The V and J ends lost 0 bases and 0 bases respectively, with 12 bases between them. This CDR3 has 16 residues. For the CDR3, the DNA is TGTGCCAGCAGTTACTCGGCCGGGGAGAGCTCCTACGAGCAGTACTTC. This sequence encodes CASSYSAGESSYEQYF.

The chain joins TRBV2 to TRBJ1-5; tentatively, D is TRBD1 (6 bases). The length of the CDR3 is 14 residues. Germline CDR1 SNHLY, CDR2 FYNNEI. V lost 6 bases and J 4 bases, leaving 13 bases between the germline ends. The CDR3 DNA follows: TGTGCCAGCAGAGGGGGTCCAGTGAATCAGCCCCAGCATTTT. Amino acid sequence: CASRGGPVNQPQHF.

The chain employs TRBV5-1 and TRBJ2-5; the match to TRBD1 covers 8 bases. The junction had 11 bases not matched to a gene; V was cut back by 5 bases and J by 2 bases. The CDR3 totals 16 residues. CDR1 is SGHRS and CDR2 is YFSETQ in the germline V gene. CDR3 region: CASSPGQVLSQETQYF. The CDR3 DNA reads as TGCGCCAGCAGTCCGGGACAGGTCCTCTCGCAAGAGACCCAGTACTTC.

The genes are TRBV6-5 and TRBJ1-4; 12 bases are a match to TRBD1. V gave up 4 bases and J gave up 7 bases; unmatched junction bases: 7. Germline V CDR1 and CDR2: MNHEY, SVGAGI. The CDR3 spans 16 residues. Here the CDR3 reads CASSSRDRGRSEKLFF. The CDR3 nucleotides read TGTGCCAGCAGTTCCCGGGACAGGGGGCGGAGTGAAAAACTGTTTTTT.

This chain connects TRBV6-5 to TRBJ1-2, with 9 nucleotides matching TRBD1. The CDR3 has 15 residues. Looked up from germline, CDR1 is MNHEY and CDR2 is SVGAGI. J was trimmed by 3 bases and V by 2 bases; bases with no gene match: 4. The CDR3 coding sequence is TGTGCCAGCAGTTACACAGGGGGCTGGGACTATGGCTACACCTTC. Translated: CASSYTGGWDYGYTF.

This clone was recorded a few times. The chain recombines TRBV6-1 with TRBJ2-2, with D perhaps TRBD1 (5 bases). Germline-derived CDR1 and CDR2 are MNHNS and SASEGT. The V gene lost 2 bases and the J gene lost 3 bases, with 7 bases spanning the gap. This CDR3 region has 14 residues. CDR3 amino acids: CASSEQGYTGELFF. The CDR3 nucleotides are TGTGCCAGCAGTGAACAGGGTTACACCGGGGAGCTGTTTTTT.

The chain links TRBV5-5 to TRBJ2-5; possible D gene TRBD2, 5 bases. Germline CDR1 reads SGHKS; CDR2 reads YYEKEE (reference sequence). V lost 3 bases and J 5 bases, leaving 11 bases between the germline ends. This CDR3 is 13 amino acids long. CDR3 amino acids: CASSSPGGETQYF. The CDR3, as DNA: TGTGCCAGCAGCTCCCCCGGCGGGGAGACCCAGTACTTC. Full variable domain (rest looked up from reference TRBV5-5 and TRBJ2-5): DAGVTQSPTHLIKTRGQQVTLRCSPISGHKSVSWYQQVLGQGPQFIFQYYEKEERGRGNFPDRFSARQFPNYSSELNVNALLLGDSALYLCASSSPGGETQYFGPGTRLLVL.

This sequence joins TRBV30 and TRBJ2-1; 8 nucleotides align to TRBD2. The J segment lost 10 bases and the V segment lost 2 bases, leaving 4 bases of the junction unmatched. This CDR3 contains 12 residues. CDR1 GTSNPN and CDR2 SVGIG come from the germline V gene (reference sequence). CDR3 nucleotide sequence: TGTGCCTGGAGTCGGGGGGGGGACGAGCAGTTCTTC. Amino acids: CAWSRGGDEQFF.

The V gene is TRBV4-2, the J gene TRBJ2-1; D is undetermined. V dropped 4 bases and J dropped 3 bases, with 10 bases sitting between them. The CDR3 consists of 14 residues. Germline loops: CDR1 LGHNA, CDR2 YNFKEQ. The CDR3 region is CASSLSAVYNEQFF. The CDR3 DNA sequence: TGTGCCAGCAGCCTAAGCGCAGTCTACAATGAGCAGTTCTTC.

J is TRBJ2-7 and V is TRBV10-3; weak D call: TRBD1 (5 bases). Germline assignment: CDR1 ENHRY and CDR2 SYGVKD. V dropped 3 bases and J dropped 2 bases, with 11 bases sitting between them. This CDR3 spans 14 amino acids. The CDR3 sequence: CAISERPGPYEQYF. The CDR3 DNA sequence: TGTGCCATCAGTGAACGTCCAGGGCCCTACGAGCAGTACTTC.

The rearrangement joins TRBV4-2 to TRBJ2-7; 10 bases agree with TRBD1. The CDR3 is 16 amino acids. Germline V gene sequence: CDR1 LGHNA, CDR2 YNFKEQ. The trim removed 7 bases at V and 1 base at J, leaving 10 bases unmatched. The CDR3 spells CASNQGWGQGSYEQYF. The CDR3 DNA reads as TGTGCCAGCAACCAGGGATGGGGACAGGGGTCCTACGAGCAGTACTTC.

This clone showed up just a few times. V is TRBV19 and J is TRBJ2-7, with 7 bases lining up with TRBD2. Germline loops: CDR1 LNHDA, CDR2 SQIVND (reference sequence). The CDR3 covers 12 residues. V trimming: 4 bases; J trimming: 6 bases; junction bases outside the gene matches: 3. The CDR3, as DNA: TGTGCCAGTAGTAAGGGACTAACCGAGCAGTACTTC. It codes for CASSKGLTEQYF.